A selection of T cell receptor beta chains follows, all from one sample in a study of neurological immune-mediated disorders. MiXCR, run by TCRdb on the 5' RACE reads, gives a single entry per CDR3 protein. The table has roughly 60,000 distinct CDR3 sequences, under 5.5% seen once; the top ten hold around 3.5%. Specimen: PBMCs. These receptor sequences come from a woman in her forties or fifties with multiple sclerosis. Both conserved end residues are part of each CDR3. A D gene is named only where the DNA matches it firmly. Some rows mark clone size as missing; the rest say once, few, many or name a class of expanded clone.

>18|TRBV9|many|TRBJ2-6|.
CASSDQGSGGAGANVLTF
TGTGCCAGCAGCGACCAGGGGTCGGGGGGAGCTGGGGCCAACGTCCTGACTTTC
>14|TRBV5-1|many|TRBJ2-2|.
CASSPGRSTGELFF
TGCGCCAGCAGCCCCGGACGCAGCACCGGGGAGCTGTTTTTT
>10|TRBV7-2|many|TRBJ2-5|.
CASARETQYF
TGTGCCAGCGCGAGAGAGACCCAGTACTTC
>15|TRBV14|many|TRBJ1-5|.
CAGNNRAYSNQPQHF
TGTGCCGGCAATAACAGGGCTTATAGCAATCAGCCCCAGCATTTT
>14|TRBV14|many|TRBJ2-1|TRBD2
CASGLREGTSEQFF
TGTGCCAGCGGGCTCAGGGAGGGTACTTCCGAGCAGTTCTTC
>14|TRBV29-1|many|TRBJ2-3|.
CSVEGGRSTDTQYF
TGCAGCGTCGAAGGGGGGCGAAGCACAGATACGCAGTATTTT
>16|TRBV7-2|many|TRBJ2-1|.
CASSLGSQWQGNEQFF
TGTGCCAGCAGCTTAGGCTCACAGTGGCAGGGGAATGAGCAGTTCTTC
>15|TRBV9|many|TRBJ2-5|.
CASSVEGSDQETQYF
TGTGCCAGCAGCGTAGAGGGATCGGACCAAGAGACCCAGTACTTC
>14|TRBV11-2|many|TRBJ1-3|.
CASSFGDSGNTIYF
TGTGCCAGCAGCTTCGGTGACTCTGGAAACACCATATATTTT
>13|TRBV20-1|few|TRBJ1-2|.
CSAGGKGNYGYTF
TGCAGTGCGGGGGGAAAGGGAAACTATGGCTACACCTTC
>13|TRBV28|many|TRBJ2-1|TRBD1
CASSPGQGGEQFF
TGTGCCAGCAGTCCCGGACAGGGCGGAGAGCAGTTCTTC
>14|TRBV5-4|.|TRBJ1-6|TRBD1
CASRNQGANSPLNF
TGTGCCAGCAGGAATCAGGGGGCAAACTCACCCCTCAACTTT
>15|TRBV7-2|many|TRBJ1-5|TRBD1
CASSWTGEGNQPQHF
TGTGCCAGCAGCTGGACAGGGGAGGGCAATCAGCCCCAGCATTTT
>14|TRBV6-2/TRBV6-3|many|TRBJ2-7|.
CASNRALATSEQYF
TGTGCCAGCAATCGGGCGCTGGCAACTTCCGAGCAGTACTTC
>15|TRBV9|many|TRBJ1-6|.
CASSAGQGGNSPLNF
TGTGCCAGCAGCGCGGGACAAGGTGGGAATTCACCCCTCAACTTT
>16|TRBV12-3/TRBV12-4|many|TRBJ2-3|.
CASTQTQPGGADTQYF
TGTGCCAGCACCCAGACCCAACCCGGGGGTGCAGATACGCAGTATTTT
>13|TRBV20-1|many|TRBJ1-1|.
CSARVPAGTEAFF
TGCAGTGCTAGAGTCCCCGCAGGCACTGAAGCTTTCTTT
>11|TRBV29-1|medium-sized|TRBJ2-1|.
CSVESYDEQFF
TGCAGCGTTGAGAGCTATGATGAGCAGTTCTTC
>17|TRBV5-1|many|TRBJ2-3|TRBD2
CASSYTSGGIGTDTQYF
TGCGCCAGCAGCTATACTAGCGGGGGGATTGGCACAGATACGCAGTATTTT
>14|TRBV6-5|many|TRBJ2-5|.
CASSYSRGKETQYF
TGTGCCAGCAGTTACTCCCGGGGGAAAGAGACCCAGTACTTC
>12|TRBV29-1|many|TRBJ1-1|TRBD1
CSADREITEAFF
TGCAGCGCGGACAGGGAAATAACTGAAGCTTTCTTT
>15|TRBV14|few|TRBJ2-3|.
CASSQEYSPTDTQYF
TGTGCCAGCAGCCAAGAATACAGTCCCACAGATACGCAGTATTTT
>13|TRBV7-2|many|TRBJ1-1|TRBD1
CASSLEQGAGAFF
TGTGCCAGCAGCTTAGAACAGGGGGCGGGGGCTTTCTTT
>16|TRBV4-3|many|TRBJ2-1|.
CASSQVAGVLYNEQFF
TGCGCCAGCAGCCAAGTGGCAGGGGTTCTGTACAATGAGCAGTTCTTC
>14|TRBV15|many|TRBJ1-6|TRBD1
CATSRYDRATPLHF
TGTGCCACCAGCAGATACGACAGGGCGACGCCCCTCCACTTT
>14|TRBV5-1|many|TRBJ2-5|TRBD1
CASSSGTGGLAQYF
TGCGCCAGCAGTTCCGGGACAGGGGGTCTGGCCCAGTACTTC
>15|TRBV29-1|many|TRBJ2-1|.
CSVEGEPSSYNEQFF
TGCAGCGTTGAAGGGGAACCGAGCTCCTACAATGAGCAGTTCTTC
>16|TRBV2|many|TRBJ1-6|.
CASSAEGSSYNSPLHF
TGTGCCAGCAGTGCCGAGGGGAGCTCCTATAATTCACCCCTCCACTTT
>15|TRBV20-1|.|TRBJ1-4|.
CSAKSGVGADEKLFF
TGCAGTGCTAAAAGCGGAGTGGGGGCGGATGAAAAACTGTTTTTT
>15|TRBV5-1|many|TRBJ2-2|TRBD1
CASSLAPQGTGELFF
TGCGCCAGCAGCTTGGCCCCACAGGGGACCGGGGAGCTGTTTTTT
>18|TRBV5-1|many|TRBJ2-3|.
CASSLSAPAYTSTDTQYF
TGCGCCAGCAGCCTCTCGGCTCCGGCCTATACTAGCACAGATACGCAGTATTTT
>11|TRBV28|many|TRBJ2-7|.
CAGGNPYEQYF
TGTGCCGGGGGGAACCCCTACGAGCAGTACTTC
>16|TRBV4-1|many|TRBJ2-7|TRBD1
CASSQDWVQGAVEQYF
TGCGCCAGCAGCCAAGACTGGGTACAGGGGGCGGTCGAGCAGTACTTC
>12|TRBV24-1|many|TRBJ2-1|TRBD1
CATGTGNNEQFF
TGTGCCACCGGGACAGGAAACAATGAGCAGTTCTTC
>18|TRBV4-2|many|TRBJ2-5|TRBD2
CASSQDGGLAGSQETQYF
TGTGCCAGCAGCCAAGACGGGGGACTAGCGGGGAGCCAAGAGACCCAGTACTTC
>15|TRBV5-1|many|TRBJ2-3|TRBD2
CASSLDGGGVDTQYF
TGCGCCAGCAGCTTGGACGGCGGGGGGGTTGATACGCAGTATTTT